This TCR beta chain was retrieved from a study of blood T cell repertoires in COVID-19. In the study overall: Both acute and convalescent COVID-19 samples were obtained from the United States, Italy and Spain. The cDNA or gDNA used as material had been derived from T cells, B-cell-depleted T cells, or PBMCs.

V was trimmed by 1 base and J by 5 bases, leaving 12 bases between them. The CDR3 length is 14 residues. The germline gives CDR1 SGHTS, CDR2 YDEGEE. Original processing methods: Reference gene primer amplification gave estimated nucleated cell counts. The table came from immunoSEQ multiplex PCR; TCRdb's copy has only in-frame clones and leaves some out. Clonal size and the V and J genes are those of that table, whereas D and trimming came from the DNA. In the table there are more than 110,000 clones, around 83% of which are singletons. This TCR was recovered from a woman aged 80 or over with acute or convalescent COVID-19. The J gene is TRBJ1-1, the V gene TRBV5-8; D might be TRBD1 (6 bases). Sequenced: peripheral blood. This CDR3 is CASSLSGGRTEAFF. The DNA for the CDR3 is TGTGCCAGCAGCTTGTCTGGGGGCCGGACTGAAGCTTTCTTT.